Detailed here is one T cell receptor beta chain. Germline-derived CDR1 and CDR2 are SGHTA and FQGTGA. The CDR3 runs 14 residues. V trimming: 3 bases; J trimming: 7 bases; junction bases outside the gene matches: 4. One Seattle source followed patients from active infection through their disease course. Libraries were prepared by immunoSEQ multiplex PCR; TCRdb keeps only in-frame clonotypes and omits some of them. The sample has some 200,000 clones, approximately 86% seen once. The sample comes from a study of blood T cell repertoires in COVID-19. The overall study: PBMCs, B-cell-depleted T cells, or T cells were the source of the cDNA or gDNA that made up the material.

The specimen sequenced was peripheral blood. This chain joins TRBV7-3 and TRBJ2-2; 8 bases are a match to TRBD2. The source is a man in his sixties with COVID-19, enrolled during active disease. CDR3 sequence: CASSFGGRFGELFF. CDR3 coding DNA: TGTGCCAGCAGCTTTGGCGGGAGGTTCGGGGAGCTGTTTTTT. The entire variable domain, with the rest obtained from reference TRBV7-3 and TRBJ2-2, is as follows: GAGVSQTPSNKVTEKGKYVELRCDPISGHTALYWYRQSLGQGPEFLIYFQGTGAADDSGLPNDRFFAVRPEGSVSTLKIQRTERGDSAVYLCASSFGGRFGELFFGEGSRLTVL.